The 17 T cell receptor beta chains presented below share a single source sample, sequenced in a study of CD8+CD57+ T cells in acquired aplastic anemia. Template material for TCR beta VDJ and CDR3 profiling consisted of genomic DNA. TCRdb used MiXCR to reprocess the reads, holding one entry per CDR3 protein. The profile shows 150,000 to 200,000 distinct CDR3 sequences, about 47% of them singletons. Sequenced material: sorted CD4+, CD8+, or CD8+CD57+ T cells (not recorded which) from PBMCs. These receptors came from a human donor in good health.

The chain is built from TRBV7-2 and TRBJ2-3; D uncertain. Between the trimmed V and J ends, which lost 6 bases and 6 bases, there was a span of 10 bases. This CDR3 has 12 residues. Germline V CDR1 and CDR2: SGHTA, FQGNSA. DNA for the CDR3: TGTGCCAGCAGAGAAAGGACGGATACGCAGTATTTT. This encodes CASRERTDTQYF.

This clonotype was counted ten times or more. The chain couples TRBV29-1 to TRBJ2-2, with 8 bases that match TRBD2. This CDR3 is 14 amino acids long. The V gene's germline CDR1 is SQVTM and CDR2 ANQGSEA. V trimming: 4 bases; J trimming: 1 base; junction bases outside the gene matches: 2. CDR3 loop: CSVVLAGNTGELFF. The DNA for the CDR3 is TGCAGCGTTGTTCTAGCGGGGAACACCGGGGAGCTGTTTTTT.

This sequence joins TRBV10-3 and TRBJ2-7; D call uncertain. CDR3 length equals 12 residues. V gave up 4 bases and J gave up 2 bases, with 6 bases separating them. Germline V CDR1 and CDR2: ENHRY, SYGVKD. The CDR3 here is CAISGHTYEQYF. The CDR3 nucleotides read TGTGCCATCAGTGGGCACACCTACGAGCAGTACTTC.

The V and J genes are TRBV9 and TRBJ2-7; 7 bases map to TRBD1. The CDR3 is 13 amino acids. In germline, CDR1 is SGDLS, CDR2 YYNGEE. Trimming at V came to 4 bases and at J to 5 bases, leaving 6 bases not matched to a gene. In DNA, the CDR3 is TGTGCCAGCAGCCCCCGACAGGGCGACGAGCAGTACTTC. This encodes CASSPRQGDEQYF.

This clonotype occurred many times. At one boundary the junction diverges from the germline segment, which might be a read error. The chain is built from TRBV29-1 and TRBJ1-2; TRBD1 agrees at 7 bases. CDR1 SQVTM and CDR2 ANQGSEA come from the germline V gene. The CDR3 loop spans 12 amino acids. DNA of the CDR3: TGCAGCGTCGAAGGGGGCGGATTAGGCTACATCTTC. Amino acid sequence: CSVEGGGLGYIF.

The rearrangement uses TRBV24-1 and TRBJ1-5, with D hard to call. The CDR3 runs to 12 residues. Per germline, CDR1 KGHDR and CDR2 SFDVKD. The V end was cut by 4 bases, the J end by 9 bases, with 9 bases between. The CDR3 sequence: CATSDFGGPQHF. CDR3 DNA: TGTGCCACCAGTGACTTTGGTGGGCCCCAGCATTTT.

In its sample, this clonotype was seen many times. Its ends do not fully match the called genes, so a read error is possible. The rearrangement joins TRBV7-7 to TRBJ2-3; possible D gene TRBD2, 5 bases. The CDR3 runs 14 residues. Per the germline V gene, CDR1 is SSHAT and CDR2 is FNYEAQ (reference sequence). CDR3: CASSESGGTDTQYF. Here the CDR3 DNA reads TGTGCTAGCAGCGAAAGCGGTGGCACAGATACGCAGTATTTT. Supplemented by reference TRBV7-7 and TRBJ2-3, the full variable domain reads GAGVSQSPRYKVTKRGQDVTLRCDPISSHATLYWYQQALGQGPEFLTYFNYEAQPDKSGLPSDRFSAERPEGSISTLTIQRTEQRDSAMYRCASSESGGTDTQYFGPGTRLTVL.

For this clonotype: The junction does not match germline at one end; this may be a read error. This rearrangement joins TRBV28 to TRBJ2-3; 10 bases line up with TRBD1. The CDR3 contains 17 residues. CDR1 is MDHEN, CDR2 SYDVKM, per germline. The CDR3 protein is CASTPRTGGIYTDTQSF. The CDR3 DNA is TGTGCCAGCACCCCAAGGACAGGGGGAATTTACACAGATACGCAGTCTTTT.

This clonotype occurred a few times. The J gene is TRBJ1-1, the V gene TRBV4-1; tentative D call: TRBD1 (5 bases). The V and J ends lost 2 bases and 1 base respectively, with 29 bases between them. The CDR3 is 21 amino acids. CDR1 and CDR2 (germline): MGHRA, YSYEKL. CDR3 in DNA: TGCGCCAGCAGCCAACAACCCCTGACGCGACAGATTGGGACCCCGAACACTGAAGCTTTCTTT. Translation gives CASSQQPLTRQIGTPNTEAFF.

The J gene is TRBJ1-1, the V gene TRBV7-8; D is uncertain. Germline assignment: CDR1 SGHVS and CDR2 FQNEAQ. The V end lost 0 bases, the J end lost 7 bases, and 9 bases lay between the germline ends. CDR3 length equals 13 residues. The CDR3 nucleotides read TGTGCCAGCAGCTTAGCGGAAGAGGGTGAAGCTTTCTTT. Protein product: CASSLAEEGEAFF.

This clonotype was counted at least ten times. The chain combines TRBV6-6 with TRBJ1-3, with D uncertain. Trimming stripped 2 bases from V and 0 bases from J, with 5 bases between. The germline V gene encodes CDR1 MNHNY and CDR2 SVGAGI (reference sequence). The CDR3 is 14 amino acids. The DNA for the CDR3 is TGTGCCAGCAGTTACGGAGGCTCTGGAAACACCATATATTTT. Protein product: CASSYGGSGNTIYF.

This rearrangement joins TRBV24-1 to TRBJ1-2; D remains ambiguous. The length of the CDR3 is 14 residues. Germline-derived CDR1 and CDR2 are KGHDR and SFDVKD. The V end was cut by 3 bases, the J end by 0 bases, with 7 bases between. CDR3 coding DNA: TGTGCCACCAGTGATGCCGCCACTAACTATGGCTACACCTTC. This encodes CATSDAATNYGYTF.

Ten or more counts support this clonotype. CDR3 coding DNA: TGTGCCAGCAGCTTATTAACTCGTTACGAGCAGTACTTC. Residues: CASSLLTRYEQYF. V and J are TRBV7-9 and TRBJ2-7, with D uncertain. CDR1 is SEHNR, CDR2 FQNEAQ, per germline (reference sequence). This CDR3 spans 13 amino acids. Trimming pared 2 bases from V and 4 bases from J, leaving 9 bases between. Full variable domain (remainder filled in from reference TRBV7-9 and TRBJ2-7): DTGVSQNPRHKITKRGQNVTFRCDPISEHNRLYWYRQTLGQGPEFLTYFQNEAQLEKSRLLSDRFSAERPKGSFSTLEIQRTEQGDSAMYLCASSLLTRYEQYFGPGTRLTVT.

The chain uses TRBV2 and TRBJ1-5, with 10 bases aligning to TRBD1. The germline V gene encodes CDR1 SNHLY and CDR2 FYNNEI. CDR3 length: 13 residues. Trimming cost V 4 bases and J 6 bases; bases outside gene matches: 0. CDR3 sequence: CASSGTGGQPQHF. The DNA of the CDR3 is TGTGCCAGCAGTGGGACAGGGGGTCAGCCCCAGCATTTT.

The chain carries TRBV9 and TRBJ1-5; D perhaps matches TRBD1 (6 bases). CDR1 is SGDLS, CDR2 YYNGEE, per germline. Trimming shortened V by 0 bases and J by 6 bases, and 13 bases separated the two germline ends. The CDR3 is made up of 15 amino acids. Written as DNA, the CDR3 is TGTGCCAGCAGCGTAGCTACAGGGAACGGTCAGCCCCAGCATTTT. As protein: CASSVATGNGQPQHF.

Note on this clonotype: Just one base apart from a much larger clone, this may be a read error. V gene TRBV6-2 or TRBV6-3 combines with J gene TRBJ2-7; TRBD1 matches at 9 bases. CDR3 length: 18 amino acids. V lost 0 bases to trimming and J lost 2 bases; unmatched junction nucleotides: 11. Germline V CDR1 and CDR2: MNHEY, SVGEGT. Written as DNA, the CDR3 is TGTGCCAGCAGTTACTCGATGTACGGACAGGGGAGCCCCTACGAGCAGTACTTC. As protein: CASSYSMYGQGSPYEQYF.

Points on this clonotype: Sequence at one end of the junction differs from germline and may be a read error. The CDR3 bases are TGTGCCAGCAGGAAGGGACACAGCACCGGGGAGCCGTTTTTT. It translates to CASRKGHSTGEPFF. V is TRBV6-1 and J is TRBJ2-2, with D perhaps matching TRBD1 (6 bases). Per the germline V gene, CDR1 is MNHNS and CDR2 is SASEGT. The CDR3 is 14 amino acids.